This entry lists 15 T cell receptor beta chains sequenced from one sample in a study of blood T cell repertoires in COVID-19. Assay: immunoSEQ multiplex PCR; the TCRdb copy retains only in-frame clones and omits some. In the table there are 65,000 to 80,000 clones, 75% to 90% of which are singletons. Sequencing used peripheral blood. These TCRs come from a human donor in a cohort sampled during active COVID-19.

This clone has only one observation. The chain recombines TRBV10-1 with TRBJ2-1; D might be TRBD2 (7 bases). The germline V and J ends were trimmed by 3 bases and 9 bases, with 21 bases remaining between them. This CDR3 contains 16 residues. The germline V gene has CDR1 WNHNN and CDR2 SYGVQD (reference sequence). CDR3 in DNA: TGCGCCAGCAGTGAAGGTTTGGGGGGGCCAATGGCTGAGCAGTTCTTC. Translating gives CASSEGLGGPMAEQFF.

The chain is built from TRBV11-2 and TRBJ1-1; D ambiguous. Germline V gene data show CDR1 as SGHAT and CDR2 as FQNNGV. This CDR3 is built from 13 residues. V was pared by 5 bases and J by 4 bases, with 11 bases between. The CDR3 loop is CASSRGWVTEAFF. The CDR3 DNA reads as TGTGCCAGCAGCCGCGGGTGGGTCACTGAAGCTTTCTTT.

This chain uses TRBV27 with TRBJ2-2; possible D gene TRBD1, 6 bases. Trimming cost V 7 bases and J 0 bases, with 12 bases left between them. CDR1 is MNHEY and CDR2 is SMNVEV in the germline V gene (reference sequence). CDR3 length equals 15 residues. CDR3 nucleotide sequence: TGTGCCAGCACTTGGGACAACTCGAACACCGGGGAGCTGTTTTTT. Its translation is CASTWDNSNTGELFF.

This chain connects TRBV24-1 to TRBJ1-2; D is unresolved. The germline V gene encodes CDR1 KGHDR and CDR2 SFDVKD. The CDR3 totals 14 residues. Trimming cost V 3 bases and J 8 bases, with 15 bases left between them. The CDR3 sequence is CATSDQNWAGGYTF. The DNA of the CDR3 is TGTGCCACCAGTGATCAGAACTGGGCGGGCGGCTACACCTTC.

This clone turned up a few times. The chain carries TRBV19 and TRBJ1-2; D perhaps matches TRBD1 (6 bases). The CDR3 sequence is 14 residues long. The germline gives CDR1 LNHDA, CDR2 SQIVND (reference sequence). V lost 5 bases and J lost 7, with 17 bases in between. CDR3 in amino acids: CASSRRDTAAGYTF. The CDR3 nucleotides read TGTGCCAGTAGTCGCCGGGACACAGCGGCTGGCTACACCTTC.

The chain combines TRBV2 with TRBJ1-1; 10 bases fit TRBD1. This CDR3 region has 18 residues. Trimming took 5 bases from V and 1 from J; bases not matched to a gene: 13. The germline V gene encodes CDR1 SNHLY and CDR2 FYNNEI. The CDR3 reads CASSYLFVDRGGNTEAFF. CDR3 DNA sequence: TGTGCCAGCAGTTACCTATTCGTGGACAGGGGGGGGAACACTGAAGCTTTCTTT. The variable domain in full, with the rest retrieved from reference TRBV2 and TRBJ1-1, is EPEVTQTPSHQVTQMGQEVILRCVPISNHLYFYWYRQILGQKVEFLVSFYNNEISEKSEIFDDQFSVERPDGSNFTLKIRSTKLEDSAMYFCASSYLFVDRGGNTEAFFGQGTRLTVV.

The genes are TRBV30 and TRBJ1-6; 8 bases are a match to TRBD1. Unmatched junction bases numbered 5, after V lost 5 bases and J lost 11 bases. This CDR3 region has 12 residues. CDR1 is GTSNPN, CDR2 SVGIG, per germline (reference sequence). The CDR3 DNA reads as TGTGCCTGGGGACAGGGTCTGACACCCCTCCACTTT. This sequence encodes CAWGQGLTPLHF.

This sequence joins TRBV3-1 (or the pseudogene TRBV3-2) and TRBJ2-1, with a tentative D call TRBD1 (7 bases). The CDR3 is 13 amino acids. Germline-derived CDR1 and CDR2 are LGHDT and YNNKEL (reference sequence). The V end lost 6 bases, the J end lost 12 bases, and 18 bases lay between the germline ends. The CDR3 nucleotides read TGTGCCAGCAGTCCAACCCGACAGGGAGGGCAGTTCTTC. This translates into CASSPTRQGGQFF.

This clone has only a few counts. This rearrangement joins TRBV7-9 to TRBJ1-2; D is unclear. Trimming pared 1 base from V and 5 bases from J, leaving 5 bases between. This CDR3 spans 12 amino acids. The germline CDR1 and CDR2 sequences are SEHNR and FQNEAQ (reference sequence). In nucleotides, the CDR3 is TGTGCCAGCAGCTTAGACGGGTATGGCTACACCTTC. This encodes CASSLDGYGYTF.

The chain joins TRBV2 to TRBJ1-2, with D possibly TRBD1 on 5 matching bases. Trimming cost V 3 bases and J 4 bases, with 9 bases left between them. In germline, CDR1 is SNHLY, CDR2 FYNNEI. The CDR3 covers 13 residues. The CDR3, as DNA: TGTGCCAGCAGTGATAGGGGCCGCTATGGCTACACCTTC. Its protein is CASSDRGRYGYTF. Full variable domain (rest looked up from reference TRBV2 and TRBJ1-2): EPEVTQTPSHQVTQMGQEVILRCVPISNHLYFYWYRQILGQKVEFLVSFYNNEISEKSEIFDDQFSVERPDGSNFTLKIRSTKLEDSAMYFCASSDRGRYGYTFGSGTRLTVV.

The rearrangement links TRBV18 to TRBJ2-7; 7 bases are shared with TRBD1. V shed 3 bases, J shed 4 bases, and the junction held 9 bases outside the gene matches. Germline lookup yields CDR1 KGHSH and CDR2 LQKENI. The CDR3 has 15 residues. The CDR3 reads CASSPVQGRRYEQYF. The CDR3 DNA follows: TGTGCCAGCTCACCGGTACAGGGGCGTCGGTACGAGCAGTACTTC.

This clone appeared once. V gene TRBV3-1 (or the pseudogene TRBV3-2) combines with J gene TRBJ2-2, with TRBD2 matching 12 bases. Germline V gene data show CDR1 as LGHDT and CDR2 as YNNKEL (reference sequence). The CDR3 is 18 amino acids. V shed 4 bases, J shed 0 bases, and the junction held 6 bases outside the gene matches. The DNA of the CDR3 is TGTGCCAGCAGCCCAGGACTAGCGGGGACTACGAACACCGGGGAGCTGTTTTTT. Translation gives CASSPGLAGTTNTGELFF.

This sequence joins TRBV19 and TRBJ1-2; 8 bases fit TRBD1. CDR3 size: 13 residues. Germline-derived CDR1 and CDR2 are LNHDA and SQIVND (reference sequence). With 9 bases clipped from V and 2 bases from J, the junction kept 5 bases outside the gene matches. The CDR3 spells CASLRGLNYGYTF. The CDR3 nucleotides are TGTGCCAGCCTCAGGGGGCTAAACTATGGCTACACCTTC.

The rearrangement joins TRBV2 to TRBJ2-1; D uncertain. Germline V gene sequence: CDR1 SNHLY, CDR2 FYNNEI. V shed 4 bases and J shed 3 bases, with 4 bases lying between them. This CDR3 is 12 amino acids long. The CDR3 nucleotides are TGTGCCAGCAGTGCCATCTACAATGAGCAGTTCTTC. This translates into CASSAIYNEQFF.

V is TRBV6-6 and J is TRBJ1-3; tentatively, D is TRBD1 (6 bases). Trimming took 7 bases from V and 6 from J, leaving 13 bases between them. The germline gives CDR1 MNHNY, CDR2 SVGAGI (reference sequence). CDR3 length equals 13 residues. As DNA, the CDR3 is TGTGCCAGCACCCCGGGGGGGGCAAACACCATATATTTT. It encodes CASTPGGANTIYF.